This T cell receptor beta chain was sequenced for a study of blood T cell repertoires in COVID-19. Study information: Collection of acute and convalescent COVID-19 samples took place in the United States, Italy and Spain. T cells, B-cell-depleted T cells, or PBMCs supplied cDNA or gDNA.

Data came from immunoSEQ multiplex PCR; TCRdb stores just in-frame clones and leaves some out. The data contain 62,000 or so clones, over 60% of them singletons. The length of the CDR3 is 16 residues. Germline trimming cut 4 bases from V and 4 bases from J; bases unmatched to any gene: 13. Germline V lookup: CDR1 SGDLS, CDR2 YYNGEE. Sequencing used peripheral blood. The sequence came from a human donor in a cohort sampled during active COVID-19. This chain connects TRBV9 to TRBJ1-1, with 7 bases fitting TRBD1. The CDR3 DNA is TGTGCCAGCAGCCTTCTCCCGGAGGGGGCCGGCACTGAAGCTTTCTTT. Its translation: CASSLLPEGAGTEAFF.